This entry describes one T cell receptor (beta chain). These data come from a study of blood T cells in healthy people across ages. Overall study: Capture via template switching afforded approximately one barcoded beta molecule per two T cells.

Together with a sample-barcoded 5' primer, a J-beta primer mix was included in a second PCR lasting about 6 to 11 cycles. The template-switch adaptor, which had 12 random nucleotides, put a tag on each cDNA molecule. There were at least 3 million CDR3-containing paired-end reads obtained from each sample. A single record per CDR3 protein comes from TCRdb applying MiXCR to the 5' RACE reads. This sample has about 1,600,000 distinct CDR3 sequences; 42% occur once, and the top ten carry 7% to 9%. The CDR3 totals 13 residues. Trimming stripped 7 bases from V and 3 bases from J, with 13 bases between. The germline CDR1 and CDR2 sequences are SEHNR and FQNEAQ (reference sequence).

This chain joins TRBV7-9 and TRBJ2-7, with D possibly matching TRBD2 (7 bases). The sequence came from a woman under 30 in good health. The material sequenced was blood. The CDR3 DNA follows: TGTGCCAGCACTGCGGGGGCAGTCTACGAGCAGTACTTC. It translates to CASTAGAVYEQYF.